This passage covers 17 T cell receptor beta chains from one sample sequenced in a study of blood T cell repertoires in COVID-19. Sequenced by immunoSEQ multiplex PCR; TCRdb stores in-frame clones only, minus some. Seen here are about 32,000 clones, 85% to 95% observed once, and the top ten hold approximately 0.94%. Sequencing was performed on peripheral blood. Every receptor here comes from a male donor with active COVID-19.

This chain uses TRBV7-2 with TRBJ2-1; a weak D match, TRBD1 (6 bases). The CDR3 contains 13 residues. Trimming stripped 6 bases from V and 9 bases from J, with 15 bases between. Germline CDR1 and CDR2: SGHTA and FQGNSA. DNA of the CDR3: TGTGCCAGCAGAGCTCCCGCAGGGGCTGAGCAGTTCTTC. Its translation is CASRAPAGAEQFF.

The chain combines TRBV5-4 with TRBJ1-6; no firm D call. Germline CDR1 is SGHNT and CDR2 is YYREEE (reference sequence). CDR3 length equals 14 residues. V lost 0 bases to trimming and J lost 6 bases, with 7 bases between them. This CDR3 is CASSLEHSNSPLHF. The CDR3 coding sequence is TGTGCCAGCAGCTTGGAACACAGTAATTCACCCCTCCACTTT.

This clone was detected once. V and J are TRBV3-1 (or the pseudogene TRBV3-2) and TRBJ1-1, with D unresolved. The CDR3 spans 14 residues. Trimming shortened V by 1 base and J by 7 bases, and 13 bases separated the two germline ends. Germline V CDR1 and CDR2: LGHDT, YNNKEL (reference sequence). CDR3 in amino acids: CASSQVYRGNEAFF. The CDR3 DNA follows: TGTGCCAGCAGCCAAGTATATAGAGGAAATGAAGCTTTCTTT.

V and J are TRBV18 and TRBJ2-3; 14 positions agree with TRBD2. The CDR3 length is 16 residues. After removal of 2 bases from V and 4 bases from J, the junction contained 2 bases not matched to a gene. The germline V gene has CDR1 KGHSH and CDR2 LQKENI. CDR3 residues: CASSPRLAGGADTQYF. CDR3 DNA: TGTGCCAGCTCACCAAGACTAGCGGGGGGGGCAGATACGCAGTATTTT. Using reference TRBV18 and TRBJ2-3 for the parts outside the CDR3, the full variable domain is NAGVMQNPRHLVRRRGQEARLRCSPMKGHSHVYWYRQLPEEGLKFMVYLQKENIIDESGMPKERFSAEFPKEGPSILRIQQVVRGDSAAYFCASSPRLAGGADTQYFGPGTRLTVL.

The CDR3 sequence is CASRPRGSNSPLHF. DNA for the CDR3: TGTGCCAGCAGGCCCAGGGGGAGTAATTCACCCCTCCACTTT. V usage is TRBV14 and J usage is TRBJ1-6, with 7 bases matching TRBD1. The V segment lost 6 bases and the J segment 6 bases; nucleotides outside the gene matches: 5. There are 14 residues in the CDR3. Germline CDR1 reads SGHDN; CDR2 reads FVKESK. Looking up the rest from reference TRBV14 and TRBJ1-6 gives the full variable domain: EAGVTQFPSHSVIEKGQTVTLRCDPISGHDNLYWYRRVMGKEIKFLLHFVKESKQDESGMPNNRFLAERTGGTYSTLKVQPAELEDSGVYFCASRPRGSNSPLHFGNGTRLTVT.

V usage is TRBV30 and J usage is TRBJ2-3, with TRBD1 matching 7 bases. This CDR3 is 15 amino acids long. Germline-derived CDR1 and CDR2 are GTSNPN and SVGIG (reference sequence). Unmatched junction bases numbered 7, after V lost 3 bases and J lost 1 base. CDR3 nucleotide sequence: TGTGCCTGGAGACCCCGACAGGGTCGCACAGATACGCAGTATTTT. Encoded protein: CAWRPRQGRTDTQYF.

The DNA for the CDR3 is TGTGCCAGCACCGTGAGGGGGGGCCATGAGACCCAGTACTTC. It specifies CASTVRGGHETQYF. V and J are TRBV5-6 and TRBJ2-5; maybe TRBD2 (7 bases). Trimming removed 6 bases at V and 5 bases at J, with 17 bases between. CDR1 and CDR2 (germline): SGHDT, YYEEEE. The CDR3 has 14 amino acids.

The gene calls are TRBV18 and TRBJ2-5; the match to TRBD2 covers 7 bases. Germline V gene data show CDR1 as KGHSH and CDR2 as LQKENI. J was trimmed by 3 bases and V by 3 bases; bases with no gene match: 19. The CDR3 loop spans 19 amino acids. CDR3 in amino acids: CASSPLQHRAGVEKETQYF. In DNA form, the CDR3 reads TGTGCCAGCTCACCTCTACAGCACCGTGCGGGGGTCGAAAAAGAGACCCAGTACTTC.

The gene calls are TRBV19 and TRBJ1-5; a weak D match, TRBD1 (5 bases). Trimming removed 6 bases at V and 7 bases at J, with 13 bases between. The length of the CDR3 is 13 residues. Germline CDR1 reads LNHDA; CDR2 reads SQIVND (reference sequence). The CDR3 protein is CASSLQGGQPQHF. CDR3 nucleotides: TGTGCCAGTAGCCTCCAGGGAGGACAGCCCCAGCATTTT.

V gene TRBV7-2 combines with J gene TRBJ2-3, with 7 bases aligning to TRBD2. CDR1 SGHTA and CDR2 FQGNSA come from the germline V gene. With V trimmed by 11 bases and J by 4 bases, 9 bases remained unmatched. The CDR3 has 13 residues. The CDR3, as DNA: TGTGCCGGGGGGAGGGAACTCCCAGATACGCAGTATTTT. The encoded protein is CAGGRELPDTQYF.

The chain joins TRBV3-1 (or the pseudogene TRBV3-2) to TRBJ2-1; possibly TRBD2 for D (5 bases). CDR1 and CDR2 (germline): LGHDT, YNNKEL (reference sequence). CDR3 length: 15 amino acids. The V end lost 4 bases, the J end lost 0 bases, and 10 bases lay between the germline ends. CDR3 protein: CASSPDGGSYNEQFF. The CDR3 DNA sequence: TGTGCCAGCAGCCCCGACGGAGGCTCCTACAATGAGCAGTTCTTC.

The chain uses TRBV12-3 or TRBV12-4 and TRBJ1-2, with unresolved D. V was pared by 3 bases and J by 5 bases, with 7 bases between. This CDR3 spans 12 amino acids. The CDR3 DNA is TGTGCCAGCAGTTTCTGGGAGTATGGCTACACCTTC. Translation gives CASSFWEYGYTF.

The chain is built from TRBV7-8 and TRBJ1-4; D is unresolved. The ends were cut back, 5 bases at V and 7 bases at J, with 23 bases in the middle. This CDR3 contains 17 residues. Germline loops: CDR1 SGHVS, CDR2 FQNEAQ. DNA for the CDR3: TGTGCCAGCAGCCCCCTCAGTGGGCCGAGTTTTAGTGAAAAACTGTTTTTT. Translated: CASSPLSGPSFSEKLFF.

The V and J genes are TRBV24-1 and TRBJ1-6, with TRBD1 as a possible D gene (5 bases). The CDR3 is 18 amino acids. V was shortened by 0 bases and J by 6 bases, with 17 bases between the two germline ends. The germline CDR1 and CDR2 sequences are KGHDR and SFDVKD. The CDR3 reads CATSDLRSRGKINSPLHF. In DNA, the CDR3 is TGTGCCACCAGTGATTTGCGTTCAAGGGGTAAGATTAATTCACCCCTCCACTTT.

The genes are TRBV3-1 (or the pseudogene TRBV3-2) and TRBJ1-6, with D tentatively TRBD1 (5 bases). With 5 bases removed from V and 8 bases from J, the gap between germline ends came to 13 bases. The CDR3 consists of 14 residues. Germline loops: CDR1 LGHDT, CDR2 YNNKEL (reference sequence). CDR3 DNA: TGTGCCAGCAGCGGCTTCGGGGGGGATTCACCCCTCCACTTT. Translated, it gives CASSGFGGDSPLHF.

The gene calls are TRBV4-1 and TRBJ2-7, with TRBD1 matching 8 bases. Germline CDR1 MGHRA, CDR2 YSYEKL. The CDR3 loop spans 16 amino acids. V lost 0 bases, J lost 1 base, and 5 bases stayed unmatched. CDR3 nucleotides: TGCGCCAGCAGCCAAGAGGCAAGGACAGGGTCCTACGAGCAGTACTTC. Amino acid sequence: CASSQEARTGSYEQYF.

The chain carries TRBV5-1 and TRBJ2-3, with D tentatively TRBD1 (7 bases). The V end was cut by 5 bases, the J end by 0 bases, with 22 bases between. Per the germline V gene, CDR1 is SGHRS and CDR2 is YFSETQ. This CDR3 is built from 18 residues. CDR3: CASRRDSVAGLSTDTQYF. The CDR3, as DNA: TGCGCCAGCAGAAGGGACAGCGTGGCGGGACTTAGCACAGATACGCAGTATTTT. Full variable domain (remainder filled in from reference TRBV5-1 and TRBJ2-3): KAGVTQTPRYLIKTRGQQVTLSCSPISGHRSVSWYQQTPGQGLQFLFEYFSETQRNKGNFPGRFSGRQFSNSRSEMNVSTLELGDSALYLCASRRDSVAGLSTDTQYFGPGTRLTVL.